This TCR beta chain was recovered during a study of cytomegalovirus exposure and HLA in healthy donors. Method: immunoSEQ multiplex PCR; TCRdb's copy keeps in-frame clones and lacks some. The table has tens of thousands of clones, just over 85% seen once. The CDR3 is 12 residues long. Germline V gene lookup returns CDR1 MNHEY and CDR2 SVGAGI. Trimming left V 5 bases short and J 5 bases short, with 9 bases between. The TCR was taken from a woman aged 25 to 39 in good health and CMV-seronegative. V gene TRBV6-5 combines with J gene TRBJ1-1; no clear D gene. Material: PBMCs. Written as DNA, the CDR3 is TGTGCCAGCAGTCAGGACTGGACTGAAGCTTTCTTT. As protein: CASSQDWTEAFF.